This T cell receptor beta chain is from a study of blood T cell repertoires in COVID-19. Study summary: Whether acute or convalescent, the COVID-19 samples came from the United States, Italy and Spain. The cDNA or gDNA used as material had been derived from T cells, B-cell-depleted T cells, or PBMCs.

The V gene lost 4 bases and the J gene lost 9 bases, with 10 bases spanning the gap. From germline, CDR1 is MDHEN and CDR2 SYDVKM. CDR3 size: 12 residues. Per the authors' pipeline: From reference gene primer amplification, estimates of nucleated cell counts were derived. TCRdb keeps only in-frame clones here, not all; method: immunoSEQ multiplex PCR. The V and J calls and clone size were taken over from that table, and D and trimming were inferred from the DNA. The repertoire holds around 13,000 clones, around 83% seen once, with just under 25% in the top ten. Sequencing used peripheral blood. This receptor was obtained from a man aged 40-55 years with active or convalescent COVID-19. The V call is TRBV28, the J call TRBJ2-1, with D perhaps TRBD1 (5 bases). Here the CDR3 DNA reads TGTGCCAGCAGTTCCACAGGAACTGAGCAGTTCTTC. Translated, it gives CASSSTGTEQFF.